This T cell receptor (beta chain) was captured by sequencing in a study of PD-1 blockade in classical Hodgkin lymphoma. Overall study findings and caveats: Complete responders showed a baseline diversity that resembled the diversity of newly diagnosed patients. Healthy donors reportedly exceeded newly diagnosed patients in baseline TCR diversity.

Every patient was affected by relapse after autologous stem cell transplantation, while exposure to brentuximab vedotin was not uniform. Note on this clone: Its matching antigen is unknown.

CDR1 is SGHRS, CDR2 YFSETQ, per germline. The length of the CDR3 is 15 residues. V lost 1 base to trimming and J lost 0 bases, with 8 bases between them. The method was immunoSEQ multiplex PCR; TCRdb's version includes in-frame clones alone and lacks a portion of them. Among 20,000 to 30,000 clones listed, approximately 80% were seen once. The clonotype was recovered from a human donor with classical Hodgkin lymphoma. The chain combines TRBV5-1 with TRBJ1-3; possible D gene TRBD1, 5 bases. The input for sequencing was peripheral blood mononuclear cells (PBMCs), taken before the second cycle of nivolumab. The CDR3 region is CASSLMGDSGNTIYF. CDR3 bases: TGCGCCAGCAGCTTGATGGGGGACTCTGGAAACACCATATATTTT.